Included here is one TCR beta chain sequence, with context. Its antigen is currently unknown. This sample was included in a study of cytomegalovirus exposure and HLA in healthy donors. Here immunoSEQ multiplex PCR was the method, and the copy in TCRdb shows in-frame clones only, minus some. The sample holds 60,000 to 80,000 clones, over 80% seen once. Overall study findings and caveats: Generally TCR sequences proved uncommon, though certain public TCRs appeared in numerous donors. In the 120 validation repertoires, about 94% of cluster scores exceeded 0, per a later analysis. Reports indicated that the classifier achieved high specificity and sensitivity in diagnosing cytomegalovirus status.

Separate from the approximately 720-subject first cohort was the roughly 120-subject validation cohort, to which the donors belonged. The CDR3 totals 16 residues. V lost 4 bases and J lost 4; bases outside the gene matches: 11. In germline, CDR1 is MNHEY, CDR2 SMNVEV (reference sequence). The sequence derives from a young man in good health and CMV-seronegative. The rearrangement uses TRBV27 and TRBJ2-7; 9 nucleotides align to TRBD1. Specimen: PBMCs. The CDR3 DNA is TGTGCCAGCAGTTCCGGACAGGGGATGGAGAGGTACGAGCAGTACGTC. Translated, it gives CASSSGQGMERYEQYV.